This T cell receptor beta chain was observed in a study of cytomegalovirus exposure and HLA in healthy donors. Deletions cut 4 bases from V and 6 bases from J, with 10 bases between. Germline V gene sequence: CDR1 MNHEY, CDR2 SMNVEV (reference sequence). The CDR3 has 13 residues. Both 60 Vbeta primers and 13 Jbeta primers went into the PCR. The data were produced by immunoSEQ multiplex PCR, yet TCRdb's version contains in-frame clones alone and is incomplete. Of 150,000 to 250,000 clones in the sample, approximately 80% were seen once. Concerning this clone itself: Its antigen is as yet unknown.

Regarding the study as a whole: What TCR beta sequences reportedly achieved was accurate prediction of HLA-A and HLA-B alleles in most subjects.

The receptor was isolated from a boy aged 2 to 10 in good health and CMV-seronegative. The J gene is TRBJ1-5, the V gene TRBV27, with unresolved D. What was sequenced was PBMCs. As DNA, the CDR3 is TGTGCCAGCAGTTACGGGGTCACTCAGCCCCAGCATTTT. Its protein product is CASSYGVTQPQHF.